This TCR beta chain comes out of a study of regulatory T cells in long-lasting Graves disease. Both iRepertoire HTBI primers and Arm-PCR of CDR3 regions were used to build the TCR beta libraries. Via MiXCR, TCRdb re-called the multiplex PCR reads, giving one row per CDR3 protein. This sample yields approximately 500,000 distinct CDR3 sequences, of which roughly a fifth are seen a single time; 6.5% to 9% belongs to the top ten. Time point noted: persistent/refractory GD, antithyroid drugs over 5 years with positive TRAb. The TCR library was prepared using RNA isolated from PBMCs. The clonotype originates from a female donor with Graves disease. Specimen: peripheral blood mononuclear cells (PBMCs), collected when the disease was refractory, from a patient treated with antithyroid drugs.

The CDR3 nucleotides are TGTGCCTGGAGTAGCGCCAACACCATATATTTT. Protein sequence: CAWSSANTIYF. The J gene is TRBJ1-3, the V gene TRBV30; D is ambiguous. This CDR3 has 11 amino acids. Germline CDR1 GTSNPN, CDR2 SVGIG (reference sequence). Trimming removed 2 bases from V and 7 bases from J, with 6 bases in between.